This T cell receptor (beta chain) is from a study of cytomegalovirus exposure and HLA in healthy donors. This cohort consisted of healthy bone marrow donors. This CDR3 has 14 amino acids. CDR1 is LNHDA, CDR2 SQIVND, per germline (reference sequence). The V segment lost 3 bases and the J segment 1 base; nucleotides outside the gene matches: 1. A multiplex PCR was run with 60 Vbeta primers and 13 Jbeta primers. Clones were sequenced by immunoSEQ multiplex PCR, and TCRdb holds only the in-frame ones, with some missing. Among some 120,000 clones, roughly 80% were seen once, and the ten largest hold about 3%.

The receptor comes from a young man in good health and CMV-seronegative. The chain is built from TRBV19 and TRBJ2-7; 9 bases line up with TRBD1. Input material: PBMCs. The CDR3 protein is CASSMGQGSYEQYF. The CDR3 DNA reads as TGTGCCAGTAGTATGGGACAGGGTTCCTACGAGCAGTACTTC.